One and the same sample provided the 15 T cell receptor beta chains below, sequenced in a study of resident and recirculating memory T cells in vitiligo. Assay: immunoSEQ multiplex PCR; the TCRdb copy retains only in-frame clones and omits some. Of roughly 80,000 clones listed, under 95% are singletons. The material sequenced was blood. The receptors originated from a male donor with vitiligo.

J is TRBJ2-7 and V is TRBV28; 8 nucleotides agree with TRBD1. CDR1 and CDR2 (germline): MDHEN, SYDVKM. The junction had 6 bases not matched to a gene; V was cut back by 7 bases and J by 7 bases. The CDR3 consists of 12 residues. The CDR3 here is CASTRGLSEQYF. CDR3 sequence (DNA): TGTGCCAGCACCAGGGGGCTAAGTGAGCAGTACTTC.

This rearrangement joins TRBV28 to TRBJ2-7; 10 positions agree with TRBD1. V trimming: 6 bases; J trimming: 3 bases; junction bases outside the gene matches: 2. CDR3 length equals 13 residues. Germline values: CDR1 MDHEN, CDR2 SYDVKM. Written as DNA, the CDR3 is TGTGCCAGCAGGACAGGGGGCAACTACGAGCAGTACTTC. Its protein product is CASRTGGNYEQYF. The whole variable domain, filled in from reference TRBV28 and TRBJ2-7, reads DVKVTQSSRYLVKRTGEKVFLECVQDMDHENMFWYRQDPGLGLRLIYFSYDVKMKEKGDIPEGYSVSREKKERFSLILESASTNQTSMYLCASRTGGNYEQYFGPGTRLTVT.

This rearrangement joins TRBV11-1 to TRBJ2-1; 9 bases line up with TRBD2. Per the germline V gene, CDR1 is SGHAT and CDR2 is FQDESV (reference sequence). CDR3 length: 13 amino acids. The ends lost 0 bases at V and 10 bases at J; junction bases unmatched: 1. Here the CDR3 DNA reads TGTGCCAGCAGCTTAGCGCTAGCGGGAGAGCAGTTCTTC. The encoded protein is CASSLALAGEQFF.

This chain joins TRBV10-2 and TRBJ2-7; D perhaps matches TRBD2 (5 bases). This CDR3 comprises 14 residues. Germline CDR1 WSHSY, CDR2 SAAADI. Trimming took 4 bases from V and 3 from J, leaving 13 bases between them. As DNA, the CDR3 is TGCGCCAGCAGTGCCGGGGTATCCCTCTACGAGCAGTACTTC. This gives the protein CASSAGVSLYEQYF.

This CDR3 reads CAWSVAGNSYEQYF. The CDR3 coding sequence is TGTGCCTGGAGTGTGGCGGGTAACTCCTACGAGCAGTACTTC. The V and J genes are TRBV30 and TRBJ2-7; tentative D call: TRBD2 (5 bases). V was clipped by 0 bases and J by 0 bases, with 9 bases between them. Germline V CDR1 and CDR2: GTSNPN, SVGIG (reference sequence). The CDR3 is made up of 14 amino acids.

This chain uses TRBV10-3 with TRBJ2-3; D possibly corresponds to TRBD2 (6 bases). Germline-derived CDR1 and CDR2 are ENHRY and SYGVKD. V was pared by 9 bases and J by 2 bases, with 12 bases between. The CDR3 extends over 13 amino acids. This CDR3 reads CAIRGGDTDTQYF. CDR3 DNA: TGTGCCATTCGGGGCGGGGACACAGATACGCAGTATTTT.

The chain uses TRBV4-2 and TRBJ2-3; D may be TRBD2 (6 bases). Germline CDR1 reads LGHNA; CDR2 reads YNFKEQ. The CDR3 sequence is 17 residues long. V was trimmed by 1 base and J by 1 base, leaving 15 bases between them. CDR3 coding DNA: TGTGCCAGCAGCCAAGGATTGTCGGACTACCGCACAGATACGCAGTATTTT. Protein sequence: CASSQGLSDYRTDTQYF.

V usage is TRBV28 and J usage is TRBJ2-1, with TRBD1 matching over 7 bases. CDR1 MDHEN and CDR2 SYDVKM come from the germline V gene. The CDR3 totals 17 residues. Trimming cost V 5 bases and J 4 bases; bases outside gene matches: 14. CDR3 DNA sequence: TGTGCCAGCAGTCCCGGCGAGGGGACAGCTAAATACAATGAGCAGTTCTTC. Amino acid sequence: CASSPGEGTAKYNEQFF.

This chain connects TRBV2 to TRBJ2-2, with a tentative D call TRBD1 (6 bases). Germline loops: CDR1 SNHLY, CDR2 FYNNEI. Trimming took 6 bases from V and 1 from J, leaving 12 bases between them. The CDR3 length is 15 residues. CDR3 residues: CASRLTGLNTGELFF. In DNA, the CDR3 is TGTGCCAGCAGATTAACAGGGTTGAACACCGGGGAGCTGTTTTTT.

J is TRBJ2-1 and V is TRBV5-4; the D gene is possibly TRBD2 (6 bases). CDR1 is SGHNT and CDR2 is YYREEE in the germline V gene (reference sequence). Trimming took off 1 base at V and 7 bases at J, with 12 bases between the two ends. The CDR3 is 14 residues long. The CDR3: CASSLRGLINEQFF. The CDR3, as DNA: TGTGCCAGCAGCTTGCGAGGACTAATAAATGAGCAGTTCTTC. Full variable domain (missing parts from reference TRBV5-4 and TRBJ2-1): ETGVTQSPTHLIKTRGQQVTLRCSSQSGHNTVSWYQQALGQGPQFIFQYYREEENGRGNFPPRFSGLQFPNYSSELNVNALELDDSALYLCASSLRGLINEQFFGPGTRLTVL.

V is TRBV2 and J is TRBJ1-4; D might be TRBD1 (5 bases). Looked up from germline, CDR1 is SNHLY and CDR2 is FYNNEI. This CDR3 spans 13 amino acids. V gave up 10 bases and J gave up 7 bases, with 16 bases separating them. The chain's CDR3 is CATAGTSGEKLFF. DNA for the CDR3: TGTGCCACCGCCGGGACTAGCGGTGAAAAACTGTTTTTT.

The V gene is TRBV7-9, the J gene TRBJ2-2; 14 bases are shared with TRBD2. This CDR3 spans 18 amino acids. Trimming took 4 bases from V and 3 from J; bases not matched to a gene: 7. Germline V gene lookup returns CDR1 SEHNR and CDR2 FQNEAQ (reference sequence). CDR3 in DNA: TGTGCCAGCAGCTATCCGACTAGCGGGAGGGGGTACACCGGGGAGCTGTTTTTT. Translation: CASSYPTSGRGYTGELFF. The full variable domain, in which reference TRBV7-9 and TRBJ2-2 provide the parts outside the CDR3, is DTGVSQNPRHKITKRGQNVTFRCDPISEHNRLYWYRQTLGQGPEFLTYFQNEAQLEKSRLLSDRFSAERPKGSFSTLEIQRTEQGDSAMYLCASSYPTSGRGYTGELFFGEGSRLTVL.

V usage is TRBV6-6 and J usage is TRBJ2-5; TRBD1 aligns across 8 bases. V shed 4 bases and J 5 bases; nucleotides not matched to a gene: 12. In germline, CDR1 is MNHNY, CDR2 SVGAGI (reference sequence). This CDR3 spans 16 amino acids. The CDR3 loop reads CASSLGGGQGGETQYF. DNA of the CDR3: TGTGCCAGCAGTTTGGGCGGAGGACAGGGTGGGGAGACCCAGTACTTC.

The V gene is TRBV11-3, the J gene TRBJ2-1; 10 bases agree with TRBD2. V was pared by 2 bases and J by 4 bases, with 5 bases of the junction left unmatched. The germline gives CDR1 SGHNT, CDR2 YENEEA. The length of the CDR3 is 16 residues. CDR3 amino acids: CASSLRASGGYNEQFF. As DNA, the CDR3 is TGTGCCAGCAGCTTAAGGGCTAGCGGGGGTTACAATGAGCAGTTCTTC.

The J gene is TRBJ2-5, the V gene TRBV12-5; 10 bases align to TRBD2. The CDR3 totals 20 residues. V was pared by 2 bases and J by 2 bases, with 17 bases of the junction left unmatched. Germline CDR1 LGHNT, CDR2 FRNRAP. CDR3 residues: CASGLMVGLAGEGRQETQYF. The CDR3 DNA follows: TGTGCTAGTGGTTTGATGGTTGGGCTAGCGGGAGAGGGGAGGCAAGAGACCCAGTACTTC.